The rows below give T cell receptor beta chains drawn from one sample of a study of blood T cell repertoires in COVID-19. Using immunoSEQ multiplex PCR, the repertoire was profiled, and TCRdb retains in-frame clones only, with some absent. The sample lists some 410,000 clones; roughly 90% were seen once. The sequencing input was PBMCs or T cells enriched from blood (not recorded which). The origin of the receptors is a woman under 40 with acute COVID-19. Each CDR3 is given with its conserved first and last residue. The order of the fields is V gene, clone size, J gene, D gene, CDR3 DNA, CDR3 protein. A D gene is named only where the DNA matches it firmly. Some rows mark clone size as missing; the rest say once, few, many or name a class of expanded clone.

TRBV11-2	.	TRBJ2-7	.	TGTGCCAGCAGCTCCACGGGGTACGAGCAGTACTTC	CASSSTGYEQYF
TRBV4-2	.	TRBJ2-7	TRBD2	TGTGCCAGCAGCCAAGGAGCGGGGGGGTACGAGCAGTACTTC	CASSQGAGGYEQYF
TRBV19	.	TRBJ2-4	.	TGTGCCAGTAGTATGGCTGGACAACGGAGAGCCAAAAACATTCAGTACTTC	CASSMAGQRRAKNIQYF
TRBV7-3	.	TRBJ2-2	.	TGTGCCAGCAGCTCCAGGGTCACCGGGGAGCTGTTTTTT	CASSSRVTGELFF
TRBV5-1	.	TRBJ2-7	.	TGCGCCAGCAGAGCGAGGACAGAATCCCCCTACGAGCAGTACTTC	CASRARTESPYEQYF
TRBV2	.	TRBJ2-7	TRBD2	TGTGCCAGCAGCTACTCCCTCGCGGGGGGGCGGGACTTC	CASSYSLAGGRDF
TRBV28	.	TRBJ2-7	.	TGTGCCAGCAGTCCCTTGGGGGGGGGCCTTTCCTACGAGCAGTACTTC	CASSPLGGGLSYEQYF
TRBV6-1	.	TRBJ1-1	.	TGTGCCAGCAGTGAACAGGGAGGCACTGAAGCTTTCTTT	CASSEQGGTEAFF
TRBV6-1	once	TRBJ2-1	TRBD2	TGTGCCAGCAGTGAACTAGCGGCTCTTCCTCGGGAGTTCTTC	CASSELAALPREFF
TRBV5-6	.	TRBJ1-2	.	TGTGCCAGCAGCTCCAAAGGAGACCTCCCATCCATAGTCTATGGCTACACCTTC	CASSSKGDLPSIVYGYTF
TRBV2	.	TRBJ2-2	.	TGTGCCAGCAGTGCGATAACAGGGACCGGGGAGCTGTTTTTT	CASSAITGTGELFF
TRBV5-1	.	TRBJ1-6	TRBD1	TGCGCCAGCAGCTTGGCGGCAGGGGGACATAATTCACCCCTCCACTTT	CASSLAAGGHNSPLHF
TRBV5-1	.	TRBJ1-1	.	TGCGCCAGCAGCTTGGGAGGGGGAAGTCACACTGAAGCTTTCTTT	CASSLGGGSHTEAFF
TRBV7-2	once	TRBJ2-5	.	TGTGCCAGCAGCTTAGGTGCCGGGGTGGAGACCCAGTACTTC	CASSLGAGVETQYF
TRBV7-8	few	TRBJ1-4	TRBD1	TGTGCCAGCAGCCCGGGACAGGGTAATGAAAAACTGTTTTTT	CASSPGQGNEKLFF
TRBV6-4	few	TRBJ2-3	TRBD2	TGTGCCAGCAGTGGATCTAGCGGGGGGGCGACAGATACGCAGTATTTT	CASSGSSGGATDTQYF
TRBV4-1	.	TRBJ1-2	.	TGCGCCAGCAGCCAAGTCCTCGGGCTACAGGGAGAGGGCTACACCTTC	CASSQVLGLQGEGYTF
TRBV24-1	.	TRBJ2-7	.	TGTGCCACCAGTGATTCAGGGTCATACGAGCAGTACTTC	CATSDSGSYEQYF
TRBV7-2	.	TRBJ1-6	.	TGTGCCAGCAGCTTAACTCAGGGAAGGTCACCCCTCCACTTT	CASSLTQGRSPLHF
TRBV5-1	.	TRBJ2-1	.	TGCGCCAGCAGCTTGGCATGGACAGCCGCCTACAATGAGCAGTTCTTC	CASSLAWTAAYNEQFF
TRBV7-2	.	TRBJ2-3	.	TGTGCCAGCAGCTTACGGGCAGATACGCAGTATTTT	CASSLRADTQYF
TRBV18	.	TRBJ1-1	.	TGTGCCAGCTCACCAAGGACGGAGGTCACTGAAGCTTTCTTT	CASSPRTEVTEAFF
TRBV5-5	.	TRBJ1-1	.	TGTGCCAGCAGCTTGGGGGTGGGAGCCACTGAAGCTTTCTTT	CASSLGVGATEAFF
TRBV3-1/TRBV3-2	.	TRBJ2-3	TRBD2	TGTGCCAGCAGCCTTTTCCTAGCGGGGGTAAGCACAGATACGCAGTATTTT	CASSLFLAGVSTDTQYF
TRBV9	.	TRBJ1-5	TRBD1	TGTGCCAGCAGCGTAGCAGGGGGCTCCAATCAGCCCCAGCATTTT	CASSVAGGSNQPQHF
TRBV7-3	.	TRBJ1-2	TRBD1	TGTGCCAGCAGCCTTGACGACAGGGAAAATGGCTACACCTTC	CASSLDDRENGYTF
TRBV6-2/TRBV6-3	once	TRBJ1-3	TRBD1	TGTGCCAGCAGCAGGACAGGGGGCGCGGGCGGAAACACCATATATTTT	CASSRTGGAGGNTIYF
TRBV7-2	.	TRBJ2-3	TRBD2	TGTGCCAGCAGCAATAGCGGGGGGGCCACGGGAACAGATACGCAGTATTTT	CASSNSGGATGTDTQYF
TRBV11-2	.	TRBJ1-6	TRBD1	TGTGCCAGCAGCCCACAGGGGGGAAGGGAATATAATTCACCCCTCCACTTT	CASSPQGGREYNSPLHF
TRBV5-6	.	TRBJ2-2	.	TGTGCCAGCAGCTTGGTCCCAACAGCCTACACCGGGGAGCTGTTTTTT	CASSLVPTAYTGELFF
TRBV7-3	.	TRBJ2-5	TRBD1	TGTGCCAGCAGCGCGACAGGGGCGGGAGAGACCCAGTACTTC	CASSATGAGETQYF
TRBV15	.	TRBJ2-6	.	TGTGCCACCAGCAGAGATCGCCCCAGCTCTGGGGCCAACGTCCTGACTTTC	CATSRDRPSSGANVLTF
TRBV29-1	.	TRBJ1-1	TRBD1	TGCAGCGCCCAGGACAGGGCGACTGAAGCTTTCTTT	CSAQDRATEAFF
TRBV9	.	TRBJ1-6	TRBD1	TGTGCCAGCAGCGGGCCGGACAGGGCAGATTCACCCCTCCACTTT	CASSGPDRADSPLHF
TRBV9	.	TRBJ1-4	.	TGTGCCAGCGGATCAACCTGGGGGGCAACTAATGAAAAACTGTTTTTT	CASGSTWGATNEKLFF
TRBV19	.	TRBJ2-1	.	TGTGCCAGTAAGGGTCAGGGGCGACTCCACAATGAGCAGTTCTTC	CASKGQGRLHNEQFF
TRBV21-1	few	TRBJ2-3	.	TGTGCCAGCAGCAAAACTCCCTCGCAGGGCGCTTATCGTAGCACAGATACGCAGTATTTT	CASSKTPSQGAYRSTDTQYF
TRBV19	.	TRBJ1-3	.	TGTGCCAGCAGTAGGAGGGGAGCTGGAAACACCATATATTTT	CASSRRGAGNTIYF
TRBV4-1	.	TRBJ1-2	.	TGCGCCAGCAGCCAAGAAAAATCATCCACTATAGGCTATGGCTACACCTTC	CASSQEKSSTIGYGYTF
TRBV5-4	few	TRBJ2-2	TRBD2	TGTGCCAGCAGCCCGGGGGGCACCGGGGAGCTGTTTTTT	CASSPGGTGELFF
TRBV19	.	TRBJ2-1	TRBD2	TGTGCCAGTAGGGCTAGCGGGGTCTCCTACAATGAGCAGTTCTTC	CASRASGVSYNEQFF
TRBV7-9	once	TRBJ1-1	TRBD1	TGTGCCAGCAGCTTACCCGGGACAGGGGGCACTGAAGCTTTCTTT	CASSLPGTGGTEAFF